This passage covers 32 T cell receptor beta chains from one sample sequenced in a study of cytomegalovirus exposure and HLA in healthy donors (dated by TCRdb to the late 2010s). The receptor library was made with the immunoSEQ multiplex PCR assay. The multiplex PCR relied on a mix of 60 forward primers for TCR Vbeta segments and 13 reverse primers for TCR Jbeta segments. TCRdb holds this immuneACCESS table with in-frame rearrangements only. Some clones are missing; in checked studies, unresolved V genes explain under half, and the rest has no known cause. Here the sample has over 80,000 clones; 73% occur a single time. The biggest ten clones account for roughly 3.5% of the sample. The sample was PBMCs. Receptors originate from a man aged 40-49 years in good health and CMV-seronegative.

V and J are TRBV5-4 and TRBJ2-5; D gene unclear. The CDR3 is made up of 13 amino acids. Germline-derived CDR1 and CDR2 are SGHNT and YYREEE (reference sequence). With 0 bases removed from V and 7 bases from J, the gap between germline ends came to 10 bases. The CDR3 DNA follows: TGTGCCAGCAGCTTGGGGCCTGATGGGACCCAGTACTTC. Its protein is CASSLGPDGTQYF.

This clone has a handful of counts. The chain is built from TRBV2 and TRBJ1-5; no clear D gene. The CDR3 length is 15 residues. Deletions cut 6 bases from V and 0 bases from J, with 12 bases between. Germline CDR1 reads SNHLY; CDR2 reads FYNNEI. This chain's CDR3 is CASSDGKNSNQPQHF. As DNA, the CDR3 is TGTGCCAGCAGCGACGGGAAGAATAGCAATCAGCCCCAGCATTTT.

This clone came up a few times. The CDR3 protein is CASSSQGADSPLHF. In nucleotides, the CDR3 is TGTGCCAGCAGCTCGCAGGGGGCAGACTCACCCCTCCACTTT. The rearrangement uses TRBV7-2 and TRBJ1-6, with 8 bases aligning to TRBD1. Trimming removed 4 bases from V and 10 bases from J; junction bases left unmatched: 6. Germline CDR1 SGHTA, CDR2 FQGNSA. The CDR3 is 14 amino acids. Supplemented by reference TRBV7-2 and TRBJ1-6, the full variable domain reads GAGVSQSPSNKVTEKGKDVELRCDPISGHTALYWYRQSLGQGLEFLIYFQGNSAPDKSGLPSDRFSAERTGGSVSTLTIQRTQQEDSAVYLCASSSQGADSPLHFGNGTRLTVT.

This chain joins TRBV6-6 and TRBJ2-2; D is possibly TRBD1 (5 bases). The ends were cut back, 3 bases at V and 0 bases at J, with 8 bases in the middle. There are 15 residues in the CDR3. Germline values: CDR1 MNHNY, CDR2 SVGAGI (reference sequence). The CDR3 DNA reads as TGTGCCAGCAGTTATCAAGGGGCGAACACCGGGGAGCTGTTTTTT. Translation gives CASSYQGANTGELFF.

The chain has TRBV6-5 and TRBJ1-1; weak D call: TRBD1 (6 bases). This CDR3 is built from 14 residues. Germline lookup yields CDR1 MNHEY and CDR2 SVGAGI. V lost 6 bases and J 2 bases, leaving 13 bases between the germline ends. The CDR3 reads CASSIGGANTEAFF. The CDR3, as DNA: TGTGCCAGCAGCATTGGGGGGGCTAACACTGAAGCTTTCTTT.

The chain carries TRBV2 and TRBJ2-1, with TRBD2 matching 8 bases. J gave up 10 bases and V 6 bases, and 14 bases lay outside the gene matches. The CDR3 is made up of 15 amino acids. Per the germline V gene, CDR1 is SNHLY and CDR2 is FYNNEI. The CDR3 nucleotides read TGTGCCAGCAGCGGACTAAGCGGGGGTTCGGGAGAGCAGTTCTTC. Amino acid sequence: CASSGLSGGSGEQFF.

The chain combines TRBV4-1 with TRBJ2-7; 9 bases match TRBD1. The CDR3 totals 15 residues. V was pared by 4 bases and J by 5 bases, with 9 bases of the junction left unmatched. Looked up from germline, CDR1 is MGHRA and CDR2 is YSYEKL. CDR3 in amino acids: CASSLWTGVGDEQYF. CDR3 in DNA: TGCGCCAGCAGCCTGTGGACAGGGGTTGGCGACGAGCAGTACTTC.

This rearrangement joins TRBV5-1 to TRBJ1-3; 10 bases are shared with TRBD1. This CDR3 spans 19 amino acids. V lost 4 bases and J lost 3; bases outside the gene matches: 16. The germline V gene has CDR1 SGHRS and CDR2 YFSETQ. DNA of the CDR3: TGCGCCAGCAGCCTCATTGCCCGAACGACAGGGGGCTATGGAAACACCATATATTTT. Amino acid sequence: CASSLIARTTGGYGNTIYF.

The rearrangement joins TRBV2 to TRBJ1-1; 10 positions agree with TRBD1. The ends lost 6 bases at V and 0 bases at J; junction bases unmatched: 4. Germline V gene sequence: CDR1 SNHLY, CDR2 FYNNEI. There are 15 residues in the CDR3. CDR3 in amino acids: CASRSDRGMNTEAFF. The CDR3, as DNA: TGTGCCAGCAGATCGGACAGGGGGATGAACACTGAAGCTTTCTTT.

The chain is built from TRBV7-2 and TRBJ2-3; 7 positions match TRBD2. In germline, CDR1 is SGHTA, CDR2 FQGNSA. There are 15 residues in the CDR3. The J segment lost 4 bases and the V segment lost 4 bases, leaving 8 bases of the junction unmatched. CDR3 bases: TGTGCCAGCAGCTCCGACTCCCGGGGGGCAGATACGCAGTATTTT. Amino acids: CASSSDSRGADTQYF.

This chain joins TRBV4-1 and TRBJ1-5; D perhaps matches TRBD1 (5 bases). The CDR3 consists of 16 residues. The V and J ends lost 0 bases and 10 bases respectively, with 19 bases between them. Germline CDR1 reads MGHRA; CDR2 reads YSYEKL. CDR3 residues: CASSQEGFTSGGPQHF. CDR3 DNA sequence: TGCGCCAGCAGCCAAGAAGGCTTTACGTCGGGGGGACCCCAGCATTTT.

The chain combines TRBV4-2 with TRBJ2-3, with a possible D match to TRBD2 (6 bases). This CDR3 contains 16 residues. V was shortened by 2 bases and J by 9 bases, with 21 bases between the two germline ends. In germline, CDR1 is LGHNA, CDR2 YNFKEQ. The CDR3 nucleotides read TGTGCCAGCAGCCAATGGGGGGAGCCACTGGTAGTCACGCAGTATTTT. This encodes CASSQWGEPLVVTQYF.

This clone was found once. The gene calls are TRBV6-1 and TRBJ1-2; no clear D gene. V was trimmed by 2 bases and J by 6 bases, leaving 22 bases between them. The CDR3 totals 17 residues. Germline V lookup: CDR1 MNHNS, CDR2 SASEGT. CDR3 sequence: CASSEYLRPSEGHGYTF. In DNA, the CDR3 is TGTGCCAGCAGTGAATATCTCCGCCCCTCGGAGGGTCATGGCTACACCTTC.

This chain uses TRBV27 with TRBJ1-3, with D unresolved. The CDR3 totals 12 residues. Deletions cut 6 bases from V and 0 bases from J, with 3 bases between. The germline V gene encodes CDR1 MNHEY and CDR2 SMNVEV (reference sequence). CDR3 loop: CASRSSGNTIYF. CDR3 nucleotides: TGTGCCAGCAGGAGCTCTGGAAACACCATATATTTT.

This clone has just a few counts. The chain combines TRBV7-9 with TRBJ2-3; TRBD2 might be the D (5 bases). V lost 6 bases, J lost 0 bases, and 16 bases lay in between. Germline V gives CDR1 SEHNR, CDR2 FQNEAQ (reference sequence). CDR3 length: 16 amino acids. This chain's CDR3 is CASRMTRAKSTDTQYF. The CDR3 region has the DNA TGTGCCAGCAGAATGACGAGGGCAAAAAGCACAGATACGCAGTATTTT.

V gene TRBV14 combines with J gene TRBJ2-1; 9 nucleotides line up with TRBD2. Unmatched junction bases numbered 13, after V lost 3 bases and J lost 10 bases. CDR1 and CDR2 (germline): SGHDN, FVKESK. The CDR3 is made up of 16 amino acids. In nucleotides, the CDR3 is TGTGCCAGCAGCCACCTCCTGAGCGGGGGGCGTGGAGAGCAGTTCTTC. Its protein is CASSHLLSGGRGEQFF.

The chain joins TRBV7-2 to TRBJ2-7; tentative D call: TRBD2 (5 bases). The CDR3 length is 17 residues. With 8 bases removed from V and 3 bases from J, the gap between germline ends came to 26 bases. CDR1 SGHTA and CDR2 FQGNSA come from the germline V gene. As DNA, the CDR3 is TGTGCCAGCGGATCGACCGGACTCTACGGAGTAGGCTACGAGCAGTACTTC. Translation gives CASGSTGLYGVGYEQYF.

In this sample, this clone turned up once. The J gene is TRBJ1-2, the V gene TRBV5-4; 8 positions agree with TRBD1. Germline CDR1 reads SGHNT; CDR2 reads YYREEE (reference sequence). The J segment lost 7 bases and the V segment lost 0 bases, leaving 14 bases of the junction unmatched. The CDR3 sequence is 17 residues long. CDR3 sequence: CASSLGFGDRRGGGYTF. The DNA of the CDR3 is TGTGCCAGCAGCTTGGGGTTTGGGGACAGGCGGGGAGGTGGCTACACCTTC.

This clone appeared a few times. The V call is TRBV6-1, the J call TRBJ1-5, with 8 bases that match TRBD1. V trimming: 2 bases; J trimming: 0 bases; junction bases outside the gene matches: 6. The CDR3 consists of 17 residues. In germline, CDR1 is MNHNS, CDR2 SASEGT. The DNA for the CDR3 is TGTGCCAGCAGTGAACACAGGGGGGAAATTAGCAATCAGCCCCAGCATTTT. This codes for CASSEHRGEISNQPQHF.

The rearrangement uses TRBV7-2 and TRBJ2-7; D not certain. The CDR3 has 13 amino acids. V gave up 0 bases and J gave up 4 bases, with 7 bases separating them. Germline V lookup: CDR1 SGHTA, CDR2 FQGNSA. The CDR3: CASSLAPRYEQYF. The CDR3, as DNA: TGTGCCAGCAGCTTAGCCCCCAGGTACGAGCAGTACTTC.

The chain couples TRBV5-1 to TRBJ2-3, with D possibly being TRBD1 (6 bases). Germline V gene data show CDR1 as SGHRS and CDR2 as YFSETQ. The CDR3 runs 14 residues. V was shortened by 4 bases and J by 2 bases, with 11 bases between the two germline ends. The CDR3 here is CASSMRQVTDTQYF. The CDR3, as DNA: TGCGCCAGCAGCATGAGACAGGTCACAGATACGCAGTATTTT.

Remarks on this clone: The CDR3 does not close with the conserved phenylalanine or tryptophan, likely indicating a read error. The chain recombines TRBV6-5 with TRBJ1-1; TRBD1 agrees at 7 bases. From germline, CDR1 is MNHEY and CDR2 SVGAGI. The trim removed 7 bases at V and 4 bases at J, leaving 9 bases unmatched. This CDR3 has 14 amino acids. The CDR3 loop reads CASKNRGRITEAFV. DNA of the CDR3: TGTGCCAGCAAGAATAGGGGGCGGATCACTGAAGCTTTCGTT.

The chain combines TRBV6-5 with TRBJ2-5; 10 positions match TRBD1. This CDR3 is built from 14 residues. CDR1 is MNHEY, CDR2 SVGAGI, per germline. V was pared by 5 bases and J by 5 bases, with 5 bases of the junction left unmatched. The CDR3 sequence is CASSQTGGRETQYF. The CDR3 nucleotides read TGTGCCAGCAGTCAGACAGGGGGCCGTGAGACCCAGTACTTC.

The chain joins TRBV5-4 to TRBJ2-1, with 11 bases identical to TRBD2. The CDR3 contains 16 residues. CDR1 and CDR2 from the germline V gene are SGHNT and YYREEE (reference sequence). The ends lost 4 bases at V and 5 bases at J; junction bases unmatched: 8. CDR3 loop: CASSRLLAGVDNEQFF. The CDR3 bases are TGTGCCAGCAGCAGACTACTAGCGGGGGTAGACAATGAGCAGTTCTTC.

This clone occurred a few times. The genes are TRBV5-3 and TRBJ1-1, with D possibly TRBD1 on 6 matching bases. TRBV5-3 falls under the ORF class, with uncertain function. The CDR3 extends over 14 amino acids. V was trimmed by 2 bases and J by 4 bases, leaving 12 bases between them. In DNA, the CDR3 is TGTGCCAGAAGCTTAGGGGGGGAGGGCACTGAAGCTTTCTTT. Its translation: CARSLGGEGTEAFF.

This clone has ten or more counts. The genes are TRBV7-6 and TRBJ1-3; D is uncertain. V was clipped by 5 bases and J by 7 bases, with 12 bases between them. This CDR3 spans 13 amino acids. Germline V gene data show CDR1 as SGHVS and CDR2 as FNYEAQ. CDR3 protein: CASSPSGGNTIYF. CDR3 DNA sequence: TGTGCCAGCAGCCCAAGTGGCGGTAACACCATATATTTT.

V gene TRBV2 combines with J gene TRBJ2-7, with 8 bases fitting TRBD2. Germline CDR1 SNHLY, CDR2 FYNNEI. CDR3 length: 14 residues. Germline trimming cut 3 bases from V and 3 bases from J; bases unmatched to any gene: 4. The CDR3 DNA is TGTGCCAGCAGTGAGCAAGGGACTAGCTACGAGCAGTACTTC. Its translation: CASSEQGTSYEQYF. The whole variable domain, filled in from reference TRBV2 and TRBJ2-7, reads EPEVTQTPSHQVTQMGQEVILRCVPISNHLYFYWYRQILGQKVEFLVSFYNNEISEKSEIFDDQFSVERPDGSNFTLKIRSTKLEDSAMYFCASSEQGTSYEQYFGPGTRLTVT.

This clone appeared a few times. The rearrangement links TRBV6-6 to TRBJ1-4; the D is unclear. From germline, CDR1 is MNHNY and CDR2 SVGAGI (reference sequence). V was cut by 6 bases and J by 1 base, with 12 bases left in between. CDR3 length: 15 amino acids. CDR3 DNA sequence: TGTGCCAGCAGCTTAATCCGGGGAACTAATGAAAAACTGTTTTTT. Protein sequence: CASSLIRGTNEKLFF.

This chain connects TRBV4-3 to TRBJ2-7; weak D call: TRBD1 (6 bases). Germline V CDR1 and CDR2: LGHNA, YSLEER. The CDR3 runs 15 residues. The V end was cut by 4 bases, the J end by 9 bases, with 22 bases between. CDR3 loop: CASSLSGTSLPGQYF. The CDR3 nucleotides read TGCGCCAGCAGCCTCTCCGGGACATCCCTCCCGGGGCAGTACTTC.

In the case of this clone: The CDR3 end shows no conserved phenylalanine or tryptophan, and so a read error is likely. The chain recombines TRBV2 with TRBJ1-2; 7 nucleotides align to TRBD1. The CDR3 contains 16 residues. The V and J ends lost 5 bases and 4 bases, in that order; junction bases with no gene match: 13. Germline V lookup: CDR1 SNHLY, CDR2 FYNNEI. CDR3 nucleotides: TGTGCCAGCAGTCCCCGGACAGGCTCTAGGCTCTATGGCTACACCGTC. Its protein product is CASSPRTGSRLYGYTV.

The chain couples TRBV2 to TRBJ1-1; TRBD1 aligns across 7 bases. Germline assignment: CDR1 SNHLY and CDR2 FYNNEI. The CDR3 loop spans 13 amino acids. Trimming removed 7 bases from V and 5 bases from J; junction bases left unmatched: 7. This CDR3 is CASTLRQGTEAFF. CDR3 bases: TGTGCCAGCACTCTCAGACAGGGAACTGAAGCTTTCTTT. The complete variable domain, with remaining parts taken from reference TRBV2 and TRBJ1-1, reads EPEVTQTPSHQVTQMGQEVILRCVPISNHLYFYWYRQILGQKVEFLVSFYNNEISEKSEIFDDQFSVERPDGSNFTLKIRSTKLEDSAMYFCASTLRQGTEAFFGQGTRLTVV.

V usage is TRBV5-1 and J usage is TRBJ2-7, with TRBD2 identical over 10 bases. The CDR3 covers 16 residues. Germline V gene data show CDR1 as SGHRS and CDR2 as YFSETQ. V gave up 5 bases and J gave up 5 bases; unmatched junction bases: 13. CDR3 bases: TGCGCCAGCAGTCAGAGCGGGGGGGCCCTTCGGGACGAGCAGTACTTC. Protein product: CASSQSGGALRDEQYF.